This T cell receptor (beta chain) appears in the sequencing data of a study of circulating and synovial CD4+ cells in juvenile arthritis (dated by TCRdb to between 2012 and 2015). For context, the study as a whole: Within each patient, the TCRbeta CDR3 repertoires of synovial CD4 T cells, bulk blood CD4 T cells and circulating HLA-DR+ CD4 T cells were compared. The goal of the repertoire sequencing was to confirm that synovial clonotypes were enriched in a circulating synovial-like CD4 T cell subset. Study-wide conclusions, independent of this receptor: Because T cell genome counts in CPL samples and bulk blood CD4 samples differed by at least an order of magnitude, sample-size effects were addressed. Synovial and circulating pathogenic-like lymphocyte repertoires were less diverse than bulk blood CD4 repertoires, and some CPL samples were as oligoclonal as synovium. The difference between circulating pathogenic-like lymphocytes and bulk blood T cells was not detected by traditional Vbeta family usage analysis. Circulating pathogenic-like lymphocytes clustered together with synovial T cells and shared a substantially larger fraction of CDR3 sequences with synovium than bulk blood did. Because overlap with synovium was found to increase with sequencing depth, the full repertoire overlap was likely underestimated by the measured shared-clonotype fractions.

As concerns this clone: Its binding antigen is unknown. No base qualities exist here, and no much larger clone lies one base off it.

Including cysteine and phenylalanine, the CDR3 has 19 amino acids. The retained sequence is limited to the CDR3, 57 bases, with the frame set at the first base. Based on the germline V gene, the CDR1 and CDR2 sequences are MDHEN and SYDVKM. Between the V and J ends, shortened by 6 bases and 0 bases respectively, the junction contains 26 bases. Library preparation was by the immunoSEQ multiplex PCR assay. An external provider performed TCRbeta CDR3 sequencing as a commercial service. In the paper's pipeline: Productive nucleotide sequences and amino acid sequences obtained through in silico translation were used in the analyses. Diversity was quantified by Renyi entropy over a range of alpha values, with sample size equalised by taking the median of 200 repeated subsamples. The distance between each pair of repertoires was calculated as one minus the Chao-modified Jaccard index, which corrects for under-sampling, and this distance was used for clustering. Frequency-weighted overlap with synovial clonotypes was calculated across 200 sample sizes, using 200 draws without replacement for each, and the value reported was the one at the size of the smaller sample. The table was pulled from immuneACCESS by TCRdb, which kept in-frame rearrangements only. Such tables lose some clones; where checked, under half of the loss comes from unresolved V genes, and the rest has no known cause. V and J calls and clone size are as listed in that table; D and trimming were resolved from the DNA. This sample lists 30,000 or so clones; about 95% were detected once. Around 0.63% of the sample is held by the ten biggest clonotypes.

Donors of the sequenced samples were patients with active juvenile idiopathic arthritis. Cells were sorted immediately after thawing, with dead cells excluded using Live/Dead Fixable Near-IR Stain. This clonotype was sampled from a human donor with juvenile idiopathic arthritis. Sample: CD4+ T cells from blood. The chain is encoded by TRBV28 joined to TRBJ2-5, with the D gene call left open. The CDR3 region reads CASSFTLGGSRENQETQYF. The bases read TGTGCCAGCAGCTTCACCCTCGGTGGTTCGCGTGAAAACCAAGAGACCCAGTACTTC.